The clone carrying this T cell receptor (beta chain) showed up many times. Its specificity is unknown. The data are from a study of T cells after yellow fever vaccination. Template switching with 5'RACE generated the TCR cDNA and added a universal primer site and UMIs. Each CDR3 protein is one row after TCRdb ran MiXCR on the 5' RACE reads. The table lists around 140,000 distinct CDR3 sequences, 7.7% of them singletons. Points from the study as a whole: Though weaker, the secondary response peaked faster, on day 5 versus 15. Just a small share of clonotypes turned up in the CD4 compartment as well as the CD8 compartment.

The receptor was isolated from a man aged 30-40 years who received the YFV17D yellow fever vaccine. Material: CD4+ T cells sorted from PBMCs, obtained 5 days after the yellow fever booster vaccination.

CDR3 sequence (DNA): TGTGCCTGGAGTGGCCAGCTTAACACTGAAGCTTTCTTT. Its translation is CAWSGQLNTEAFF. The chain combines TRBV30 with TRBJ1-1; D ambiguous. V lost 1 base, J lost 2 bases, and 8 bases lay in between. Germline-derived CDR1 and CDR2 are GTSNPN and SVGIG (reference sequence). The CDR3 spans 13 residues.